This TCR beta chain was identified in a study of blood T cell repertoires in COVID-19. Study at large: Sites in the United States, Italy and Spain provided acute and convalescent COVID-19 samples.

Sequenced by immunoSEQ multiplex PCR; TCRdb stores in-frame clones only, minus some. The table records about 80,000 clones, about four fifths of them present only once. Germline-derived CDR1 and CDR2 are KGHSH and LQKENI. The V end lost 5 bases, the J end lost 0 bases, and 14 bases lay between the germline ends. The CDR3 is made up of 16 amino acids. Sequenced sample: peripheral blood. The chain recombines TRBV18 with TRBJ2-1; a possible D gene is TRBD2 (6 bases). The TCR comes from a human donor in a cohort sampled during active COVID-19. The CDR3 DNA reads TGTGCCAGCTCATTCAGCGGGCCCTTCTCCTACAATGAGCAGTTCTTC. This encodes CASSFSGPFSYNEQFF.